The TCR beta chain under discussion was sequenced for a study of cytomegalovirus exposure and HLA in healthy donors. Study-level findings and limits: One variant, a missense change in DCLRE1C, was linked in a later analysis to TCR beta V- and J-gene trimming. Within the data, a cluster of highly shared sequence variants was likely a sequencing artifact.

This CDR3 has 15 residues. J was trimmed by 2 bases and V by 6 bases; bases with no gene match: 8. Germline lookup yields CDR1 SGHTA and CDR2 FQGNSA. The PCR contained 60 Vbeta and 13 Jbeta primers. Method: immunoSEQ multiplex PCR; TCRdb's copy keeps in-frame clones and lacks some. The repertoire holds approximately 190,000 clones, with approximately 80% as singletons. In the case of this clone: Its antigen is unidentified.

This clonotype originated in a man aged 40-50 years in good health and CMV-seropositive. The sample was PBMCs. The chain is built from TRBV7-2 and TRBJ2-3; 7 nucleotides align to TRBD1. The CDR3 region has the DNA TGTGCCAGCAGGGATGGCAGGGGGTACACAGATACGCAGTATTTT. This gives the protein CASRDGRGYTDTQYF.